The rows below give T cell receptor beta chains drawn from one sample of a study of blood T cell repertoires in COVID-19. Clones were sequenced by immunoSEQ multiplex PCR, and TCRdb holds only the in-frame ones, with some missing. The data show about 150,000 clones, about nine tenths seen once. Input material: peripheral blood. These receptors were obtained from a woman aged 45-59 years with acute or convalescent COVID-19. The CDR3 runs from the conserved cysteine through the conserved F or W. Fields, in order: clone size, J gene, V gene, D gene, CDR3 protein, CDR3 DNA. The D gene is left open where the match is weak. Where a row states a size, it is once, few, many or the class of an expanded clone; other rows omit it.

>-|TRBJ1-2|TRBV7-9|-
CASSLGQGSGYTF
TGTGCCAGCAGCTTAGGGCAGGGTTCGGGCTACACCTTC
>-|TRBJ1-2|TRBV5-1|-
CASSLVQGNYGYTF
TGCGCCAGCAGCTTGGTCCAGGGGAACTATGGCTACACCTTC
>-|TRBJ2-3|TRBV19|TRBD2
CASILSGGGADTQYF
TGTGCCAGTATTCTTAGCGGGGGAGGAGCAGATACGCAGTATTTT
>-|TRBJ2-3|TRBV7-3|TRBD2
CASSLSGGATDTQYF
TGTGCCAGCAGCTTAAGCGGGGGGGCAACAGATACGCAGTATTTT
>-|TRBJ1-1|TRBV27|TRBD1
CASSLDRGYTEAFF
TGTGCCAGCAGTTTGGACAGGGGTTACACTGAAGCTTTCTTT
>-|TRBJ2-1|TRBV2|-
CASRTSGGPHNEQFF
TGTGCCAGCAGGACTTCAGGGGGGCCGCACAATGAGCAGTTCTTC
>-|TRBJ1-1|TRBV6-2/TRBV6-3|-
CASSLTVRAGTEAFF
TGTGCCAGCAGTTTGACCGTCAGGGCAGGAACTGAAGCTTTCTTT
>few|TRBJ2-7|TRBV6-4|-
CASPQQGGSYEQYF
TGTGCCAGTCCACAGCAGGGCGGCTCCTACGAGCAGTACTTC
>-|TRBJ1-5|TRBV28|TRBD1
CASSGPRGLSNQPQHF
TGTGCCAGCAGTGGCCCGAGGGGGCTTAGCAATCAGCCCCAGCATTTT
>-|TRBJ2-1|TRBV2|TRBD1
CASSEEGQGLYNEQFF
TGTGCCAGCAGTGAAGAGGGACAGGGTCTTTACAATGAGCAGTTCTTC